This T cell receptor beta chain was observed in a study of blood T cell repertoires in COVID-19. Trimming stripped 4 bases from V and 2 bases from J, with 9 bases between. There are 14 residues in the CDR3. Germline assignment: CDR1 MNHEY and CDR2 SMNVEV (reference sequence). Sequenced by immunoSEQ multiplex PCR; TCRdb stores in-frame clones only, minus some. The sample has about 160,000 clones, 82% seen once. Sequences were obtained from peripheral blood. The receptor's source is a woman older than 75 with active or convalescent COVID-19. V is TRBV27 and J is TRBJ1-5; tentative D call: TRBD1 (6 bases). CDR3 amino acids: CASSSRQGNQPQHF. CDR3 bases: TGTGCCAGCAGTTCCCGACAGGGCAATCAGCCCCAGCATTTT.